Listed below are T cell receptor beta chains from one sample, sequenced in a study of response to subunit inactivated influenza vaccine. TCRdb itself ran the RT-PCR reads through MiXCR, one entry per CDR3 protein. The sample contains about 530,000 distinct CDR3 sequences, 12% of which appear only once. Material: PBMCs from blood, obtained on the day of vaccination. The receptors were sampled from a man in his forties or fifties who received an inactivated influenza vaccine. CDR3s include the opening cysteine and the closing phenylalanine or tryptophan. The order of the fields is clone size, V gene, CDR3 protein. Not all rows give a size; the values are once, few, many and, for expanded clones, a class.

clone_size: few
v_call: TRBV10-3
cdr3_aa: CAISDPMGPTDTQYF

clone_size: few
v_call: TRBV7-9
cdr3_aa: CASSLRRASGNNEQFF

clone_size: .
v_call: TRBV5-6
cdr3_aa: CASSYRDRGPNTEAFF

clone_size: .
v_call: TRBV12-3/TRBV12-4
cdr3_aa: CASSPSTGGEGANVLTF

clone_size: many
v_call: TRBV7-9
cdr3_aa: CASSRTGGNYGYTF

clone_size: .
v_call: TRBV5-1
cdr3_aa: CASSFQGTSSYEQYF

clone_size: many
v_call: TRBV5-1
cdr3_aa: CASRLAGEPASSYNEQFF

clone_size: .
v_call: TRBV9
cdr3_aa: CASSVPAEGGTGELFF

clone_size: .
v_call: TRBV10-3
cdr3_aa: CAISVGQGPYEQYF

clone_size: many
v_call: TRBV12-3/TRBV12-4
cdr3_aa: CASRGDRGIGNSPLHF

clone_size: .
v_call: TRBV12-3/TRBV12-4
cdr3_aa: CASKPQAGGYTF

clone_size: few
v_call: TRBV7-2
cdr3_aa: CASSTTGGIGEKLFF

clone_size: .
v_call: TRBV20-1
cdr3_aa: CSARVSGGPNEQFF

clone_size: few
v_call: TRBV12-3/TRBV12-4
cdr3_aa: CASSLAGQGASQPQHF

clone_size: .
v_call: TRBV18
cdr3_aa: CASADRAYEQYF

clone_size: few
v_call: TRBV15
cdr3_aa: CATSRDRLYYEQYF

clone_size: .
v_call: TRBV29-1
cdr3_aa: CSVKQGSHEQYF

clone_size: .
v_call: TRBV27
cdr3_aa: CASTRDRHNNEQFF

clone_size: many
v_call: TRBV7-2
cdr3_aa: CASSFAGTSVETQYF

clone_size: many
v_call: TRBV7-2
cdr3_aa: CASSSITGMILMEAFF

clone_size: .
v_call: TRBV20-1
cdr3_aa: CSASREAGGPVEQFF

clone_size: few
v_call: TRBV5-1
cdr3_aa: CASSLEQGVVAGELFF

clone_size: many
v_call: TRBV4-3
cdr3_aa: CASSQDISGGGYEQYF